The 23 T cell receptor beta chains below were found in one sample sequenced in a study of shared clonotypes between healthy human individuals. Profiled with immunoSEQ multiplex PCR; TCRdb holds only in-frame clones, not every one. The profile shows 1.5 million to 2.5 million clones, less than 95% of them singletons. Naive CD8 cells comprised CD45RO-negative, CCR7-positively selected cells, excluding terminally differentiated effector memory CD45RA+ cells. The source material was naive CD8+ T cells sorted from blood. These receptors were obtained from a young man in good health.

The chain joins TRBV2 to TRBJ2-1, with TRBD2 identical over 12 bases. CDR1 SNHLY and CDR2 FYNNEI come from the germline V gene. The CDR3 spans 16 residues. V lost 8 bases to trimming and J lost 4 bases; unmatched junction nucleotides: 9. This CDR3 is CASYWLAGGLYNEQFF. The CDR3 DNA reads as TGTGCCAGCTACTGGCTAGCGGGAGGGTTGTACAATGAGCAGTTCTTC.

The V call is TRBV27, the J call TRBJ1-2, with D unresolved. Germline CDR1 is MNHEY and CDR2 is SMNVEV (reference sequence). V was shortened by 3 bases and J by 2 bases, with 10 bases between the two germline ends. The CDR3 has 14 amino acids. CDR3 DNA sequence: TGTGCCAGCAGTTTTGGAGGGCGGAACTATGGCTACACCTTC. Translated: CASSFGGRNYGYTF.

The chain couples TRBV7-6 to TRBJ2-1; TRBD1 matches 9 bases. Germline V CDR1 and CDR2: SGHVS, FNYEAQ. The trim removed 4 bases at V and 4 bases at J, leaving 8 bases unmatched. The CDR3 runs to 16 residues. For the CDR3, the DNA is TGTGCCAGCAGCTCTTCACAGGGGGCTGGGTACAATGAGCAGTTCTTC. The encoded protein is CASSSSQGAGYNEQFF. The variable domain in full, completed from reference TRBV7-6 and TRBJ2-1, reads GAGVSQSPRYKVTKRGQDVALRCDPISGHVSLYWYRQALGQGPEFLTYFNYEAQQDKSGLPNDRFSAERPEGSISTLTIQRTEQRDSAMYRCASSSSQGAGYNEQFFGPGTRLTVL.

The gene calls are TRBV7-8 and TRBJ2-7; a weak D match, TRBD2 (6 bases). Germline lookup yields CDR1 SGHVS and CDR2 FQNEAQ. This CDR3 spans 16 amino acids. Trimming shortened V by 5 bases and J by 5 bases, and 22 bases separated the two germline ends. Written as DNA, the CDR3 is TGTGCCAGCAGCGTAGATAACCGGGACTGGGCCCACGAGCAGTACTTC. It codes for CASSVDNRDWAHEQYF.

V and J are TRBV2 and TRBJ2-4, with 9 bases identical to TRBD1. CDR1 and CDR2 from the germline V gene are SNHLY and FYNNEI. The CDR3 spans 16 residues. The V and J ends lost 3 bases and 1 base, in that order; junction bases with no gene match: 4. CDR3 nucleotide sequence: TGTGCCAGCAGTGAGGGACAGGGCCTGGCCAAAAACATTCAGTACTTC. Translation gives CASSEGQGLAKNIQYF.

As concerns this clone: The same CDR3 arises from other DNA sequences in this sample as well. V is TRBV19 and J is TRBJ2-7, with 8 bases lining up with TRBD2. Germline CDR1 LNHDA, CDR2 SQIVND (reference sequence). Trimming took 3 bases from V and 4 from J; bases not matched to a gene: 5. The CDR3 extends over 14 amino acids. Here the CDR3 DNA reads TGTGCCAGTAGTATCGGGACTAGTGGATACGAGCAGTACTTC. This encodes CASSIGTSGYEQYF.

This clone was counted once. The chain combines TRBV28 with TRBJ2-7, with TRBD1 matching 8 bases. Per the germline V gene, CDR1 is MDHEN and CDR2 is SYDVKM. J was trimmed by 2 bases and V by 6 bases; bases with no gene match: 6. This CDR3 spans 14 amino acids. The DNA for the CDR3 is TGTGCCAGCAGACCCGGGACAGGCCCCTACGAGCAGTACTTC. This sequence encodes CASRPGTGPYEQYF. The complete variable domain, with remaining parts taken from reference TRBV28 and TRBJ2-7, reads DVKVTQSSRYLVKRTGEKVFLECVQDMDHENMFWYRQDPGLGLRLIYFSYDVKMKEKGDIPEGYSVSREKKERFSLILESASTNQTSMYLCASRPGTGPYEQYFGPGTRLTVT.

The V call is TRBV6-5, the J call TRBJ2-1, with D hard to call. Trimming stripped 6 bases from V and 0 bases from J, with 12 bases between. CDR1 MNHEY and CDR2 SVGAGI come from the germline V gene. The CDR3 extends over 15 amino acids. The chain's CDR3 is CASRSSLNSYNEQFF. DNA of the CDR3: TGTGCCAGCAGATCCTCACTGAACTCCTACAATGAGCAGTTCTTC.

The V and J genes are TRBV29-1 and TRBJ2-1, with 9 nucleotides matching TRBD1. The CDR3 runs to 17 residues. V dropped 3 bases and J dropped 4; count of bases not matched to a gene: 13. The germline gives CDR1 SQVTM, CDR2 ANQGSEA. The DNA for the CDR3 is TGCAGCGTTGAGAGTGGTTGGGGACAGGGTGCTTACAATGAGCAGTTCTTC. This translates into CSVESGWGQGAYNEQFF.

The chain links TRBV2 to TRBJ2-3; 7 nucleotides agree with TRBD2. V shed 6 bases, J shed 2 bases, and the junction held 14 bases outside the gene matches. Germline CDR1 SNHLY, CDR2 FYNNEI. This CDR3 has 17 residues. The CDR3 DNA follows: TGTGCCAGCAGCCCACTCTCTAGCGGCATATTCACAGATACGCAGTATTTT. Translating gives CASSPLSSGIFTDTQYF.

The rearrangement links TRBV10-2 to TRBJ2-7; D is unclear. The germline V gene has CDR1 WSHSY and CDR2 SAAADI. V was trimmed by 2 bases and J by 3 bases, leaving 11 bases between them. The CDR3 totals 14 residues. CDR3 loop: CASSESGEGYEQYF. The CDR3 nucleotides read TGCGCCAGCAGTGAGAGTGGGGAAGGCTACGAGCAGTACTTC.

This chain links TRBV6-5 with TRBJ1-5; D is undetermined. Germline V CDR1 and CDR2: MNHEY, SVGAGI. With 6 bases removed from V and 1 base from J, the gap between germline ends came to 7 bases. The CDR3 spans 13 residues. This CDR3 reads CASRITSNQPQHF. The CDR3 DNA reads TGTGCCAGCAGAATAACGAGCAATCAGCCCCAGCATTTT.

The chain has TRBV19 and TRBJ2-3, with TRBD1 identical over 10 bases. Germline V gene sequence: CDR1 LNHDA, CDR2 SQIVND (reference sequence). V trimming: 5 bases; J trimming: 2 bases; junction bases outside the gene matches: 4. The length of the CDR3 is 15 residues. CDR3 nucleotides: TGTGCCAGTAGTTTCGGGACAGGGGACACAGATACGCAGTATTTT. It translates to CASSFGTGDTDTQYF.

This sequence joins TRBV14 and TRBJ2-2; 10 bases line up with TRBD1. J gave up 3 bases and V 5 bases, and 3 bases lay outside the gene matches. CDR1 is SGHDN and CDR2 is FVKESK in the germline V gene. CDR3 length: 15 residues. CDR3 protein: CASSYGTGDTGELFF. For the CDR3, the DNA is TGTGCCAGCAGCTACGGGACAGGGGACACCGGGGAGCTGTTTTTT.

V is TRBV9 and J is TRBJ2-7, with D perhaps matching TRBD1 or TRBD2 (5 bases each). CDR1 and CDR2 (germline): SGDLS, YYNGEE. Trimming left V 2 bases short and J 6 bases short, with 18 bases between. The CDR3 covers 15 residues. In DNA form, the CDR3 reads TGTGCCAGCAGCGTCCACGGGACGGGGCTGGGCGAGCAGTACTTC. The encoded protein is CASSVHGTGLGEQYF.

V is TRBV7-9 and J is TRBJ1-4; 7 nucleotides agree with TRBD1. Trimming cost V 2 bases and J 9 bases; bases outside gene matches: 12. Per germline, CDR1 SEHNR and CDR2 FQNEAQ (reference sequence). This CDR3 is built from 16 residues. CDR3 DNA: TGTGCCAGCAGCTTAAAAGAGACAGGGATACCGAAAAAACTGTTTTTT. Amino acid sequence: CASSLKETGIPKKLFF.

The chain carries TRBV29-1 and TRBJ2-7; 7 nucleotides agree with TRBD1. The J segment lost 1 base and the V segment lost 4 bases, leaving 4 bases of the junction unmatched. The CDR3 loop spans 13 amino acids. Per the germline V gene, CDR1 is SQVTM and CDR2 is ANQGSEA. DNA of the CDR3: TGCAGCGTTGTTGACAGGGTATCCTACGAGCAGTACTTC. Residues: CSVVDRVSYEQYF.

This clone was counted once. The genes are TRBV5-6 and TRBJ1-5; TRBD1 matches at 7 bases. The V segment lost 4 bases and the J segment 5 bases; nucleotides outside the gene matches: 15. Germline CDR1 and CDR2: SGHDT and YYEEEE. The CDR3 has 17 residues. Here the CDR3 reads CASSDMAGTADDQPQHF. The CDR3 bases are TGTGCCAGCAGCGACATGGCTGGGACAGCTGACGATCAGCCCCAGCATTTT.

The chain has TRBV10-2 and TRBJ2-7, with 12 bases identical to TRBD1. This CDR3 contains 16 residues. The junction had 11 bases not matched to a gene; V was cut back by 2 bases and J by 9 bases. The germline gives CDR1 WSHSY, CDR2 SAAADI. The CDR3 loop reads CASSELRDRGLPGQYF. CDR3 DNA sequence: TGCGCCAGCAGTGAGCTCCGGGACAGGGGGCTTCCTGGGCAGTACTTC.

V gene TRBV4-1 combines with J gene TRBJ1-2; 7 bases fit TRBD1. This CDR3 spans 15 amino acids. Germline-derived CDR1 and CDR2 are MGHRA and YSYEKL. Losses at the gene ends were 2 bases for V and 2 bases for J; bases not matched to a gene: 5. In DNA form, the CDR3 reads TGCGCCAGCAGCCAATTTTCGGGACAGAACTATGGCTACACCTTC. Translated, it gives CASSQFSGQNYGYTF.

Concerning this clone: Additional DNA sequences in this sample encode the identical CDR3. This sequence joins TRBV27 and TRBJ2-1; D is uncertain. Germline V gene data show CDR1 as MNHEY and CDR2 as SMNVEV (reference sequence). Trimming left V 2 bases short and J 10 bases short, with 6 bases between. This CDR3 has 11 amino acids. The CDR3 bases are TGTGCCAGCAGTTTAGGACCCGAGCAGTTCTTC. Translating it yields CASSLGPEQFF.

As to this clone: Other DNA sequences of this sample code for an identical CDR3. This chain uses TRBV27 with TRBJ1-1; D possibly corresponds to TRBD1 (5 bases). There are 11 residues in the CDR3. Trimming removed 2 bases from V and 8 bases from J, with 6 bases in between. Germline V gene sequence: CDR1 MNHEY, CDR2 SMNVEV (reference sequence). CDR3 sequence reads: CASSLGAEAFF. The CDR3 bases are TGTGCCAGCAGTTTAGGGGCGGAAGCTTTCTTT.

As for this clone: Other DNA sequences within the sample encode an identical CDR3. The chain carries TRBV7-2 and TRBJ2-7; D is undetermined. Germline V gene data show CDR1 as SGHTA and CDR2 as FQGNSA. The CDR3 contains 13 residues. V shed 0 bases and J shed 5 bases, with 8 bases lying between them. Here the CDR3 DNA reads TGTGCCAGCAGCTTAGCGCTGGGAAACGAGCAGTACTTC. Translation: CASSLALGNEQYF. Full variable domain (missing parts from reference TRBV7-2 and TRBJ2-7): GAGVSQSPSNKVTEKGKDVELRCDPISGHTALYWYRQSLGQGLEFLIYFQGNSAPDKSGLPSDRFSAERTGGSVSTLTIQRTQQEDSAVYLCASSLALGNEQYFGPGTRLTVT.